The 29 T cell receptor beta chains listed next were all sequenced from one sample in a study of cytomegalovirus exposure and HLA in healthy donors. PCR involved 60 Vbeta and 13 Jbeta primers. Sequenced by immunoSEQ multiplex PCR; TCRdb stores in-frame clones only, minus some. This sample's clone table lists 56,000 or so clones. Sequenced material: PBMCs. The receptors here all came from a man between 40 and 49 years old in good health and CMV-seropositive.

This CDR3 reads CSVEVLTSGGPLLHNEQFF. CDR3 coding DNA: TGCAGCGTTGAAGTTCTGACTAGCGGGGGACCTCTACTACACAATGAGCAGTTCTTC. This chain joins TRBV29-1 and TRBJ2-1, with 12 nucleotides matching TRBD2. The V gene end was trimmed by 1 base and the J gene end by 5 bases; junction bases not matched to a gene: 15. The germline V gene encodes CDR1 SQVTM and CDR2 ANQGSEA. This CDR3 is 19 amino acids long.

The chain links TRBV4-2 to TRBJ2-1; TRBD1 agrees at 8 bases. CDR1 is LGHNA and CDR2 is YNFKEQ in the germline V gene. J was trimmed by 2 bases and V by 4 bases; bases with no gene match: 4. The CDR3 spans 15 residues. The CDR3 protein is CASSPWTGPYNEQFF. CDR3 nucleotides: TGTGCCAGCAGCCCCTGGACAGGGCCCTACAATGAGCAGTTCTTC.

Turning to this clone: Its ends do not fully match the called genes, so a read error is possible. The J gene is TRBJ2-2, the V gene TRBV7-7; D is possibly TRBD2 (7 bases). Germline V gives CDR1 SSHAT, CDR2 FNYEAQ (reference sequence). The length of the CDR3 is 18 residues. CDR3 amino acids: CASSLLPHMGGGIGELFF. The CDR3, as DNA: TGTGCTAGCAGTTTACTCCCACATATGGGAGGGGGTATCGGGGAGCTGTTTTTT.

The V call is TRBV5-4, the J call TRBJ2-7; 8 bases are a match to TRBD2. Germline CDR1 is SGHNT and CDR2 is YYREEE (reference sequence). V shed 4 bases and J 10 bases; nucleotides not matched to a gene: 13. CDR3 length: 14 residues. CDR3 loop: CASSLQTSELDQYF. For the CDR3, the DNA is TGTGCCAGCAGCCTGCAGACTAGCGAGTTGGATCAGTACTTC.

CDR3 region: CASRPGGGQPQHF. CDR3 bases: TGTGCCAGTCGACCAGGGGGCGGTCAGCCCCAGCATTTT. J is TRBJ1-5 and V is TRBV19; TRBD1 agrees at 8 bases. This CDR3 is 13 amino acids long. CDR1 and CDR2 (germline): LNHDA, SQIVND (reference sequence). The ends lost 8 bases at V and 6 bases at J; junction bases unmatched: 6.

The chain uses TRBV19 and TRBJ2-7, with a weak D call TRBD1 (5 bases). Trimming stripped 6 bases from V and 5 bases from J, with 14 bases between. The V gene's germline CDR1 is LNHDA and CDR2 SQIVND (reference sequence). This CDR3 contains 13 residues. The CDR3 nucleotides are TGTGCCAGTAGAGGGATTAGGGGTGACGAGCAGTACTTC. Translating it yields CASRGIRGDEQYF. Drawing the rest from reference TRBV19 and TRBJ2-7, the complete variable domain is DGGITQSPKYLFRKEGQNVTLSCEQNLNHDAMYWYRQDPGQGLRLIYYSQIVNDFQKGDIAEGYSVSREKKESFPLTVTSAQKNPTAFYLCASRGIRGDEQYFGPGTRLTVT.

CDR3 in amino acids: CASSNGETQYF. The CDR3 bases are TGTGCCAGCAGCAACGGAGAGACCCAGTACTTC. The rearrangement links TRBV7-3 to TRBJ2-5, with D unclear. With 5 bases removed from V and 4 bases from J, the gap between germline ends came to 5 bases. Germline CDR1 and CDR2: SGHTA and FQGTGA. The CDR3 length is 11 residues.

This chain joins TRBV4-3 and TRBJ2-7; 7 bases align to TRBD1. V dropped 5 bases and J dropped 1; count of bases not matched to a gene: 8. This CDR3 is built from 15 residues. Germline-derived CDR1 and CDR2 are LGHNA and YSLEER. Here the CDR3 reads CASSKAGGASYEQYF. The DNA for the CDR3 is TGCGCCAGCAGCAAAGCAGGGGGTGCATCCTACGAGCAGTACTTC.

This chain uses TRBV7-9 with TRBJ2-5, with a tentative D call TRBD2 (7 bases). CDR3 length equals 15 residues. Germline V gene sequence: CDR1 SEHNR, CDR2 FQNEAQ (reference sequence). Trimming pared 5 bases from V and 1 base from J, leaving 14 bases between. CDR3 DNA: TGTGCCAGCAGCGTAGGAGGGGGGGGCCAAGAGACCCAGTACTTC. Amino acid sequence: CASSVGGGGQETQYF.

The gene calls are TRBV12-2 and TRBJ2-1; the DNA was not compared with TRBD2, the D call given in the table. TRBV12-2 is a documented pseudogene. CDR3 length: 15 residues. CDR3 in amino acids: CASRCRGGKVNEQFF. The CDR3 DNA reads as TGTGCAAGTCGATGCCGGGGGGGGAAAGTCAATGAGCAGTTCTTC.

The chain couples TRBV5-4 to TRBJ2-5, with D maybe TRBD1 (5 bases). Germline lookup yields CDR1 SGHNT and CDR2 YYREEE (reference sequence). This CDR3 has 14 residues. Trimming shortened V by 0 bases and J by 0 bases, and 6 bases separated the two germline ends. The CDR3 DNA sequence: TGTGCCAGCAGCTTGGGACAGAACCAAGAGACCCAGTACTTC. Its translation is CASSLGQNQETQYF.

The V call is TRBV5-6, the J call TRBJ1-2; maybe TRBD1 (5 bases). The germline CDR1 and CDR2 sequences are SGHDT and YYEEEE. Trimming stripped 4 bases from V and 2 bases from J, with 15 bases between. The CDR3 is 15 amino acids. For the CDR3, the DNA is TGTGCCAGCAGCCGCGAGATGACAGAGAACTATGGCTACACCTTC. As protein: CASSREMTENYGYTF.

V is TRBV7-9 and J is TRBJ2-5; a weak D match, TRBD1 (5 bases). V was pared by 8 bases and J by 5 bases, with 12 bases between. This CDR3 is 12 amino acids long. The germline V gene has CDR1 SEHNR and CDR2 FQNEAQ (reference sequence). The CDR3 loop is CASQGSWETQYF. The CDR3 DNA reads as TGTGCCAGCCAGGGTTCGTGGGAGACCCAGTACTTC. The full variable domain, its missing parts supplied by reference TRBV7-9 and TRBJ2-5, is DTGVSQNPRHKITKRGQNVTFRCDPISEHNRLYWYRQTLGQGPEFLTYFQNEAQLEKSRLLSDRFSAERPKGSFSTLEIQRTEQGDSAMYLCASQGSWETQYFGPGTRLLVL.

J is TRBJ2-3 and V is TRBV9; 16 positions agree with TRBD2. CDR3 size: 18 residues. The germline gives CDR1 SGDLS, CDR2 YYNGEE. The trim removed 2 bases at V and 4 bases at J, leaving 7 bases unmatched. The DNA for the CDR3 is TGTGCCAGCAGCGTTGGGACTAGCGGGGGGGTAGCCGCAGATACGCAGTATTTT. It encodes CASSVGTSGGVAADTQYF.

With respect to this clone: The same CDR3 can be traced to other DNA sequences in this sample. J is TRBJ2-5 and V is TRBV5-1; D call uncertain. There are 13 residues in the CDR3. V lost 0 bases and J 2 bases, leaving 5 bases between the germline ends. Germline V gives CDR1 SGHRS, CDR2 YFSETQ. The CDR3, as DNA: TGCGCCAGCAGCTTGGCCGTGCAAGAGACCCAGTACTTC. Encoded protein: CASSLAVQETQYF.

The chain's CDR3 is CAWNQGPGELFF. The CDR3 DNA follows: TGTGCCTGGAATCAGGGGCCCGGGGAGCTGTTTTTT. The genes are TRBV30 and TRBJ2-2, with D possibly matching TRBD1 (6 bases). Trimming pared 4 bases from V and 6 bases from J, leaving 9 bases between. CDR1 and CDR2 from the germline V gene are GTSNPN and SVGIG (reference sequence). This CDR3 is built from 12 residues.

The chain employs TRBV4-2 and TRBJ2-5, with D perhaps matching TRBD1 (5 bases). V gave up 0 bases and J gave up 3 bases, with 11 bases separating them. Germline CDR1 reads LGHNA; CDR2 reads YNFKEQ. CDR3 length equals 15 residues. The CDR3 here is CASSQDRKGKETQYF. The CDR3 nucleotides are TGTGCCAGCAGCCAAGATAGAAAGGGGAAAGAGACCCAGTACTTC.

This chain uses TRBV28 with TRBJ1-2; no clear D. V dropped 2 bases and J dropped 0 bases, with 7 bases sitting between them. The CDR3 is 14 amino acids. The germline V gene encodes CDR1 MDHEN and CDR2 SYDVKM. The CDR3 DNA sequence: TGTGCCAGCAGTTTAGGCACCTCTAACTATGGCTACACCTTC. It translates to CASSLGTSNYGYTF.

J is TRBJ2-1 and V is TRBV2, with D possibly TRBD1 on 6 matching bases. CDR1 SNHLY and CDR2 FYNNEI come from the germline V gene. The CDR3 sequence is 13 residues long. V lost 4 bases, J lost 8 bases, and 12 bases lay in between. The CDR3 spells CASSATGKDEQFF. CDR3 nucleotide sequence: TGTGCCAGCAGTGCCACAGGGAAGGATGAGCAGTTCTTC.

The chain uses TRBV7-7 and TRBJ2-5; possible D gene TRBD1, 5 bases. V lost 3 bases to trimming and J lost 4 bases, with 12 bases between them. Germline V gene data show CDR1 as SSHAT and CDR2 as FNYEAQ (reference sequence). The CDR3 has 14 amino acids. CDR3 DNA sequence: TGTGCCAGCAGCTTTGGACCCCAGGGAGAGACCCAGTACTTC. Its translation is CASSFGPQGETQYF.

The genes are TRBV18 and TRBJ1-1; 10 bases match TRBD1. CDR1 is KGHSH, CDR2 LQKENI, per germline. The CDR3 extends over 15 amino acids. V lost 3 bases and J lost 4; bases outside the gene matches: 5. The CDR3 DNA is TGTGCCAGCTCACCGGGGACAGGGGCGAGCACTGAAGCTTTCTTT. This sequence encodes CASSPGTGASTEAFF.

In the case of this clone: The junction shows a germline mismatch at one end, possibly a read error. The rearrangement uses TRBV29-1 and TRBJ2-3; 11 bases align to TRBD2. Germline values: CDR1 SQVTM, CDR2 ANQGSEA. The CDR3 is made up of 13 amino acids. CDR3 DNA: TGCAGCGTTGAAGGCTCTCTAGCGGGAGGTCTGCATTTT. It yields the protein CSVEGSLAGGLHF.

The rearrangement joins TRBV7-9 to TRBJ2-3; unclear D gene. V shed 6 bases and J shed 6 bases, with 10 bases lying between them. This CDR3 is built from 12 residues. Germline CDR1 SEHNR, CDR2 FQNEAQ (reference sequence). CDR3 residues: CASRRDGDTQYF. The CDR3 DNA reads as TGTGCCAGCAGGCGCGACGGGGATACGCAGTATTTT.

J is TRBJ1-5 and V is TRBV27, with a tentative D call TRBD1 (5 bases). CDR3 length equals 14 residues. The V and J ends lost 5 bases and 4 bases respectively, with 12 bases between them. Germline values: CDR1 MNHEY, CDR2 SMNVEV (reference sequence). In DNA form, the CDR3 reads TGTGCCAGCAGTGGGGGGAGGGTGAATCAGCCCCAGCATTTT. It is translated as CASSGGRVNQPQHF.

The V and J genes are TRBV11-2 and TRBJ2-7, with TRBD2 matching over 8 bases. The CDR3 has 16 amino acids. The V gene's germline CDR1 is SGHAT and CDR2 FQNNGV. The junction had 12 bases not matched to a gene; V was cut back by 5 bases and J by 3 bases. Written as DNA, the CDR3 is TGTGCCAGCAGCCCGACCCTAGCGGGTGCGTACTACGAGCAGTACTTC. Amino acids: CASSPTLAGAYYEQYF.

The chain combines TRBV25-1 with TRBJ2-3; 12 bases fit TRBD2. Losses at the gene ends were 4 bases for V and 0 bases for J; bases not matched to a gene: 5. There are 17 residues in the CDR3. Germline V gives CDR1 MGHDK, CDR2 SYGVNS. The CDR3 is CASSGTSGVTSTDTQYF. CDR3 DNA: TGTGCCAGCAGTGGGACTAGCGGGGTGACTAGCACAGATACGCAGTATTTT. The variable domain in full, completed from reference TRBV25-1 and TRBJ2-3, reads EADIYQTPRYLVIGTGKKITLECSQTMGHDKMYWYQQDPGMELHLIHYSYGVNSTEKGDLSSESTVSRIRTEHFPLTLESARPSHTSQYLCASSGTSGVTSTDTQYFGPGTRLTVL.

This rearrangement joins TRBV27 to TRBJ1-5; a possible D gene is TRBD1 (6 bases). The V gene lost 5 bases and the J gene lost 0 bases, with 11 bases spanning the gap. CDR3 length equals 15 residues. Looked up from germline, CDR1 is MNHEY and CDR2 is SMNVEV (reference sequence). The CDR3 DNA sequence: TGTGCCAGCAGTCGGACAGCCTATAGCAATCAGCCCCAGCATTTT. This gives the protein CASSRTAYSNQPQHF.

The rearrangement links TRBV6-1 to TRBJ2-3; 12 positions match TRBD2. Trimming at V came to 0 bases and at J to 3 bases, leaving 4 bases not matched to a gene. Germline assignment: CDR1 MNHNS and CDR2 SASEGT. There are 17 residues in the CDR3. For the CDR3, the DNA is TGTGCCAGCAGTGAAGCGCGGGGGACTAGCGGGACAGATACGCAGTATTTT. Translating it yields CASSEARGTSGTDTQYF.

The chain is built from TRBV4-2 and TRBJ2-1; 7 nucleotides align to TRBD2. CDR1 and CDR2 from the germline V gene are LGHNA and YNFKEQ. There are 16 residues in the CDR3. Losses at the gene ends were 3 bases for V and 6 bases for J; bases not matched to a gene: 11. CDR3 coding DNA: TGTGCCAGCAGCCACATGGGGGGGAGGGCCGGCAATGAGCAGTTCTTC. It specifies CASSHMGGRAGNEQFF.